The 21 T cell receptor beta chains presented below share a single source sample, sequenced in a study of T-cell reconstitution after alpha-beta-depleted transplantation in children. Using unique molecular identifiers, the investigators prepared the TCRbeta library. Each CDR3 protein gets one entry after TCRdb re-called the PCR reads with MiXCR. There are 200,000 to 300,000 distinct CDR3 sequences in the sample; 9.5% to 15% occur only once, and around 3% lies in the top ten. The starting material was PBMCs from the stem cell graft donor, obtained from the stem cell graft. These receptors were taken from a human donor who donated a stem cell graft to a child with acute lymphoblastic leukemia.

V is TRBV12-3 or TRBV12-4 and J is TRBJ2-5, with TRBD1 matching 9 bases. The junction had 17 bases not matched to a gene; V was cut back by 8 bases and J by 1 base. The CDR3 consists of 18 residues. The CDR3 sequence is CASSRGQGYPILQETQYF. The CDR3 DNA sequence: TGTGCCAGCTCCCGGGGACAGGGCTACCCTATCCTCCAAGAGACCCAGTACTTC.

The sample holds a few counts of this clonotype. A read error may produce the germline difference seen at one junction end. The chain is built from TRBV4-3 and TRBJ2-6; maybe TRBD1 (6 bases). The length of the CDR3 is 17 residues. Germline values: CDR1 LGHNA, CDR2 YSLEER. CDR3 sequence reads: CASSPGTSSSGANGLTF. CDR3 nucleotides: TGCGCCAGCAGCCCAGGGACATCCAGTTCTGGGGCCAACGGCCTGACTTTC.

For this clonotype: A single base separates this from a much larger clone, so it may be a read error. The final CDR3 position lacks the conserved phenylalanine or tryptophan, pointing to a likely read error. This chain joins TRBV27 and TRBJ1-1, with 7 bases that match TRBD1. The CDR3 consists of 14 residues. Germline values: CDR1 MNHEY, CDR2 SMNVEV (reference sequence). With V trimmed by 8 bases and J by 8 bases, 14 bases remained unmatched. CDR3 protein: CASLTGAASGEAFL. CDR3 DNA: TGTGCCAGCCTAACAGGGGCGGCCAGTGGGGAAGCTTTCTTA.

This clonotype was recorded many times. In DNA form, the CDR3 reads TGTGCCAGCAGCTCGTCGGGCAATGAGCAGTTCTTC. Translated, it gives CASSSSGNEQFF. The chain has TRBV7-9 and TRBJ2-1; no firm D call. The germline CDR1 and CDR2 sequences are SEHNR and FQNEAQ (reference sequence). Trimming removed 4 bases at V and 6 bases at J, with 7 bases between. The CDR3 has 12 residues.

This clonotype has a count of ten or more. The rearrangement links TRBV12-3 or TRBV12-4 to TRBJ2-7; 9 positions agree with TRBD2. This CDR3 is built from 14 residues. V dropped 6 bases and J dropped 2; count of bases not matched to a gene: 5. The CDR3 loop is CASSPAGGAYEQYF. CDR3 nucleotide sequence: TGTGCCAGCAGCCCAGCGGGGGGTGCCTACGAGCAGTACTTC.

CDR3 DNA sequence: TGTGCCTGGAGTGGCCGGCTTCAAGAGACCCAGTACTTC. Residues: CAWSGRLQETQYF. The chain couples TRBV30 to TRBJ2-5; D is undetermined. Germline V gene data show CDR1 as GTSNPN and CDR2 as SVGIG (reference sequence). V dropped 1 base and J dropped 2 bases, with 8 bases sitting between them. CDR3 length: 13 amino acids. Filled out from reference TRBV30 and TRBJ2-5, the complete variable domain reads SQTIHQWPATLVQPVGSPLSLECTVEGTSNPNLYWYRQAAGRGLQLLFYSVGIGQISSEVPQNLSASRPQDRQFILSSKKLLLSDSGFYLCAWSGRLQETQYFGPGTRLLVL.

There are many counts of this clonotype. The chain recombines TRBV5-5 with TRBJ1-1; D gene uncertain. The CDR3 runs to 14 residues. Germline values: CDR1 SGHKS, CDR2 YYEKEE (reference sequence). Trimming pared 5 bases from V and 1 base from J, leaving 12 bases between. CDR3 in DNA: TGTGCCAGCAGTCCCCTCGGGGAGAACACTGAAGCTTTCTTT. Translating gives CASSPLGENTEAFF. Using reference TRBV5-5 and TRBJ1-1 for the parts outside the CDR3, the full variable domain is DAGVTQSPTHLIKTRGQQVTLRCSPISGHKSVSWYQQVLGQGPQFIFQYYEKEERGRGNFPDRFSARQFPNYSSELNVNALLLGDSALYLCASSPLGENTEAFFGQGTRLTVV.

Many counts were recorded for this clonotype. For the CDR3, the DNA is TGTGCCAGCAGCTTAGCTCCCCCTTCAGATACGCAGTATTTT. Its protein is CASSLAPPSDTQYF. The V and J genes are TRBV7-2 and TRBJ2-3; no clear D. Germline CDR1 is SGHTA and CDR2 is FQGNSA. Trimming cost V 0 bases and J 4 bases, with 8 bases left between them. This CDR3 region has 14 residues.

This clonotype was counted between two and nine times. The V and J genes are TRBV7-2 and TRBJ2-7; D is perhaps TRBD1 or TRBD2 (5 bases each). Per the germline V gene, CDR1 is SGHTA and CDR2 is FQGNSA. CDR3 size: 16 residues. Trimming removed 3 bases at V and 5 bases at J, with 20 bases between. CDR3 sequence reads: CASSFLSGRQGDEQYF. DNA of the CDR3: TGTGCCAGCAGCTTCCTTTCGGGACGGCAGGGAGACGAGCAGTACTTC.

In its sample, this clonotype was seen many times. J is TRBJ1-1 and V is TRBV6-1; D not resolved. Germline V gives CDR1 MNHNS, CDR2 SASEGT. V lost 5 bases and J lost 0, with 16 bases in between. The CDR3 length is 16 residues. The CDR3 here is CASSRRLGSMNTEAFF. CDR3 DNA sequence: TGTGCCAGCAGTCGCAGGCTGGGTTCGATGAACACTGAAGCTTTCTTT.

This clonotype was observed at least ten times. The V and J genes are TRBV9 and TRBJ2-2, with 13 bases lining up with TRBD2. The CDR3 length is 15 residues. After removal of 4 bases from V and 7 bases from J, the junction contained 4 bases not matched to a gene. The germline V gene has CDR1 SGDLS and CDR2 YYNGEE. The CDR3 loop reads CASSPRTSGGGELFF. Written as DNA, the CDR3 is TGTGCCAGCAGCCCGAGGACTAGCGGGGGCGGGGAGCTGTTTTTT.

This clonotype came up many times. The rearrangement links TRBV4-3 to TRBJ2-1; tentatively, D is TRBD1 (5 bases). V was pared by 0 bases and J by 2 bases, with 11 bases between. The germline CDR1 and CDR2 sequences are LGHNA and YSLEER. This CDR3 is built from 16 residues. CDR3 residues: CASSQDRAGTYNEQFF. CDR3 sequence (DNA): TGCGCCAGCAGCCAAGATCGTGCAGGGACCTACAATGAGCAGTTCTTC.

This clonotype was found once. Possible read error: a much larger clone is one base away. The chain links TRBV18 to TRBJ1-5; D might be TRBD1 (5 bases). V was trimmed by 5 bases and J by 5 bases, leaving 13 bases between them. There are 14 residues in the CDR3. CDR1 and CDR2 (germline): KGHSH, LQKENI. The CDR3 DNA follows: TGTGCCAGCTCAGACGGACATGGGGATCAGCCCCAGCATTTT. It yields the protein CASSDGHGDQPQHF.

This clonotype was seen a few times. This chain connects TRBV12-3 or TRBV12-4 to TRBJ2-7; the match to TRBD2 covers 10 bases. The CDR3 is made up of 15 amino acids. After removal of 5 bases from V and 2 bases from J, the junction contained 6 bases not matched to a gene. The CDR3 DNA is TGTGCCAGCAGTGCTAGCGGGAGAGGGACCTACGAGCAGTACTTC. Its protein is CASSASGRGTYEQYF.

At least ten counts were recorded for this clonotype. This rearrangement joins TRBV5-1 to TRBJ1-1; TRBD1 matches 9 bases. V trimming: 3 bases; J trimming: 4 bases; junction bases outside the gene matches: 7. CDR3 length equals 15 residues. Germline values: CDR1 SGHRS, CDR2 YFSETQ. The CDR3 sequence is CASSSTGQGGTEAFF. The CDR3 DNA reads TGCGCCAGCAGCTCCACGGGACAGGGAGGCACTGAAGCTTTCTTT.

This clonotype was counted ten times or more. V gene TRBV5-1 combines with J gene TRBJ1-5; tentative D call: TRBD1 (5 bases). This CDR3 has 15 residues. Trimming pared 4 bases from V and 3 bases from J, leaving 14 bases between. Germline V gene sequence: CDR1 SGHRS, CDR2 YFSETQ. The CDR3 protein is CASSPHGAANQPQHF. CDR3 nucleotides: TGCGCCAGCAGCCCACATGGGGCAGCCAATCAGCCCCAGCATTTT.

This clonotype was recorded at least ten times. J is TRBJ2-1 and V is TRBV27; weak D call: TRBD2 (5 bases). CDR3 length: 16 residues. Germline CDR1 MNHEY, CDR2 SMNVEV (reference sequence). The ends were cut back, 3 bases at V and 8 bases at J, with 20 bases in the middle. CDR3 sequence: CASSFLTPRGSDEQFF. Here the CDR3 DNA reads TGTGCCAGCAGTTTCCTTACTCCACGGGGTTCAGATGAGCAGTTCTTC.

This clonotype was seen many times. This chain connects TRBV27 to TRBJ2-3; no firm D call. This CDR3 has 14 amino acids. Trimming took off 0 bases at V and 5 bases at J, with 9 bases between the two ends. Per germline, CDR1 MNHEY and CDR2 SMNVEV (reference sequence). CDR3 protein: CASSLSAGLDTQYF. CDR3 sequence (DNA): TGTGCCAGCAGTTTATCGGCAGGTCTAGATACGCAGTATTTT.

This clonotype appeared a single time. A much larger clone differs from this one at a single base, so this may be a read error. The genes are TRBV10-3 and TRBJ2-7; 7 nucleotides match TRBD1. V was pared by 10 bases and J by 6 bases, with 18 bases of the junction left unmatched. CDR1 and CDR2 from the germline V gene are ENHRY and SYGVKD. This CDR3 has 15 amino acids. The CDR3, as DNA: TGTGCCACAGGGGGAACTGCAGGGGTACACACCGAGCAGTACTTC. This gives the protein CATGGTAGVHTEQYF.

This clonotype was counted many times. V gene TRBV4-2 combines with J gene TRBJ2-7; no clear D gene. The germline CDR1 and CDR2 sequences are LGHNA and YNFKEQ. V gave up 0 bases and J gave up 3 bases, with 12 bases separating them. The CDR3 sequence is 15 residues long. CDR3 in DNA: TGTGCCAGCAGCCAAGAAACCCAGGCTTTCTACGAGCAGTACTTC. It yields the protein CASSQETQAFYEQYF.

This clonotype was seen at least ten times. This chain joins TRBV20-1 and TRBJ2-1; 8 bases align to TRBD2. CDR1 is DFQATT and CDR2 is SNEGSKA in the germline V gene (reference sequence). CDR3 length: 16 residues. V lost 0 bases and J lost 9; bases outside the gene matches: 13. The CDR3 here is CSARDPGLALSGEQFF. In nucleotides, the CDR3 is TGCAGTGCTAGAGATCCCGGACTAGCCCTTAGTGGTGAGCAGTTCTTC.